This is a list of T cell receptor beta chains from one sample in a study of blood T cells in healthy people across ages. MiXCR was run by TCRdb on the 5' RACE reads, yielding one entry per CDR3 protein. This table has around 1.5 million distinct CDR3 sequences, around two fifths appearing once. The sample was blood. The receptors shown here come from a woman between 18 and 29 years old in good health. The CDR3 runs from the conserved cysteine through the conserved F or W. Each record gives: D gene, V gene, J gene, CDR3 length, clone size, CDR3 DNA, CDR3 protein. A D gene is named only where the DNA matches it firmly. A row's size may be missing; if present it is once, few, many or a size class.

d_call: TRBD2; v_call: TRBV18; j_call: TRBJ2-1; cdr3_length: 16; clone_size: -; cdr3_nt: TGTGCCAGCTCACCACCGGGACTAAAGAGCTACAATGAGCAGTTCTTC; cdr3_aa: CASSPPGLKSYNEQFF
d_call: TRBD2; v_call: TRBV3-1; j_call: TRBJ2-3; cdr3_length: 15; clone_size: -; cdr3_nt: TGTGCCAGCAGCCGATGGGACTACGCCACAGATACGCAGTATTTT; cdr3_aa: CASSRWDYATDTQYF
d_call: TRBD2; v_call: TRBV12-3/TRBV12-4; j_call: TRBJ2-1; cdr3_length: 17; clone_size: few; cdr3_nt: TGTGCCAGCAGTTTGGGGCTAACTAGCGGGGGGTCCGGTGAGCAGTTCTTC; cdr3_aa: CASSLGLTSGGSGEQFF
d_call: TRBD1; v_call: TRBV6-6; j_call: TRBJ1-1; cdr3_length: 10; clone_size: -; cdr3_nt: TGTGCCACTACAGGGGGTGAAGCTTTCTTT; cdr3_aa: CATTGGEAFF
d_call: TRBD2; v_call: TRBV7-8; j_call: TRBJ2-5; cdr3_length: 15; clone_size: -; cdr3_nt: TGTGCCAGCAGCTCGCGGGAGAGTTGGATCGAGACCCAGTACTTC; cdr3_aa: CASSSRESWIETQYF
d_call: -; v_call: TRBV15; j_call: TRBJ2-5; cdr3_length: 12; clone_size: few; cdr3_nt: TGTGCCACCAGCAGAGAAAAAGAGACCCAGTACTTC; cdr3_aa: CATSREKETQYF
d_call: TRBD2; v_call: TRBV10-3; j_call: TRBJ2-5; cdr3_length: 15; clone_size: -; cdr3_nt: TGTGCCATCAGTGAGTCGACGACTAGCGTTAATGAGCAGTACTTC; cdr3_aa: CAISESTTSVNEQYF
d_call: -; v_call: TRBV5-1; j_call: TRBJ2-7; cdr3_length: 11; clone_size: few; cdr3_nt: TGCGCCAGCAGCATGGACTACGAGCAGTACTTC; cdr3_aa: CASSMDYEQYF
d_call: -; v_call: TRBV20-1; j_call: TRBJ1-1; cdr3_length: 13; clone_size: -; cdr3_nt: TGCAGTGCTAGACAAAATACGAACACTGAAGCTTTCTTT; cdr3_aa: CSARQNTNTEAFF
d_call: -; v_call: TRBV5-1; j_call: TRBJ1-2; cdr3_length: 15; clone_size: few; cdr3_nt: TGCGCCAGCAGCCTAAACGAGGGTGGTCGAGATGGCTACACCTTC; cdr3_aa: CASSLNEGGRDGYTF
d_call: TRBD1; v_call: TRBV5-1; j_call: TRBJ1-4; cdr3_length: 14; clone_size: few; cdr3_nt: TGCGCCAGCAGCGACACAGGGGCCGAGGAGAAACTGTTTTTT; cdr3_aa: CASSDTGAEEKLFF
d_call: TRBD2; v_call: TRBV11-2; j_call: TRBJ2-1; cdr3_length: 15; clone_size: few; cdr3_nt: TGTGCCAGCAGCTTACAAGCGGGGGGCTACAATGAGCAGTTCTTC; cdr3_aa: CASSLQAGGYNEQFF
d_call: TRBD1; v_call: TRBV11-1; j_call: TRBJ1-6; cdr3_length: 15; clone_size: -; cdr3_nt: TGTGCCAGCAGCGACGGACAGGGAGATAATTCACCCCTCCACTTT; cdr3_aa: CASSDGQGDNSPLHF
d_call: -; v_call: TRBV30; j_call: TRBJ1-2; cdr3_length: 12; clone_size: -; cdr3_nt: TGTGCCGGGGGGAGAGACACCAGAGGCTACACCTTC; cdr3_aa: CAGGRDTRGYTF
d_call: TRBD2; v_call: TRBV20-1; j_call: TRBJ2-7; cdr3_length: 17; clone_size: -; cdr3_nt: TGCAGTGCTAGAAACGGGATAGCGGGGGACCACGCCTACGAGCAGTACTTC; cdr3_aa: CSARNGIAGDHAYEQYF
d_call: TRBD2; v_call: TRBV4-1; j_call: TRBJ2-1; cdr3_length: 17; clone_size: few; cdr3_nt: TGCGCCAGCAGCCCCCCCCTTTGGACTAGCGGGGTAAATGAGCAGTTCTTC; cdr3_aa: CASSPPLWTSGVNEQFF
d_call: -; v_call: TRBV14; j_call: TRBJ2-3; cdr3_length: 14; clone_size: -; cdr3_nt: TGTGCCAGCAGCCAAGGCAAGGGGGGGACTACGCAGTATTTT; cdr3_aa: CASSQGKGGTTQYF
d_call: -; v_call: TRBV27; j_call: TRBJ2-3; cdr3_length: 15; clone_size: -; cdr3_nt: TGTGCCAGCAGGCCTAGAGTGTCGGTATCGGATACGCAGTATTTT; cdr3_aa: CASRPRVSVSDTQYF
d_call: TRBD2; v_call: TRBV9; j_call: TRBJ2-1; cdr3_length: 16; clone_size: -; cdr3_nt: TGTGCCAGCAGCACCCGGACTAGCGGGAGATTGAATGAGCAGTTCTTC; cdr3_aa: CASSTRTSGRLNEQFF
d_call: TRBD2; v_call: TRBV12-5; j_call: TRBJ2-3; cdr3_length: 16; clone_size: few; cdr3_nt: TGTGCTAGTGGTTTTTTACTAGCGGGAGTTGAAGATACGCAGTATTTT; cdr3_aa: CASGFLLAGVEDTQYF
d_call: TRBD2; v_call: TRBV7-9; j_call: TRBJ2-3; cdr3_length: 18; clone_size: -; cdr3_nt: TGTGCCAGCAGCTTAGAGCCGGGAGGGGGGCGCTCCGCAGATACGCAGTATTTT; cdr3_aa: CASSLEPGGGRSADTQYF
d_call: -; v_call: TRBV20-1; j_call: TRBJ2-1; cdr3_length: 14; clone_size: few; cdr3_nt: TGCAGTGCTAGGGGGGGAGACCTACCCAATGAGCAGTTCTTC; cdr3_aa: CSARGGDLPNEQFF
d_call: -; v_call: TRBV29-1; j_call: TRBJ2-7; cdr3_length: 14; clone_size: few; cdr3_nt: TGCAGCGTTGAGACTGATAGGGGGGACTACGAGCAGTACTTC; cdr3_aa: CSVETDRGDYEQYF
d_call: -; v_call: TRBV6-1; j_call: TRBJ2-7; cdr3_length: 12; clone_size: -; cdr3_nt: TGTGCCAGCGTTCATGATCGCTACGAGCAGTACTTC; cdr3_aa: CASVHDRYEQYF
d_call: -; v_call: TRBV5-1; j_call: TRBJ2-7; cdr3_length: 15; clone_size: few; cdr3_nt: TGCGCCAGCAGCTTAGAAGGGACACCTACCTACGAGCAGTACTTC; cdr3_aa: CASSLEGTPTYEQYF
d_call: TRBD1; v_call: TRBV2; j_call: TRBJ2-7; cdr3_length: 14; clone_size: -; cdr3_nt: TGTGCCAGCCATAAGACAGGGACGGACTACGAGCAGTACTTC; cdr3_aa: CASHKTGTDYEQYF
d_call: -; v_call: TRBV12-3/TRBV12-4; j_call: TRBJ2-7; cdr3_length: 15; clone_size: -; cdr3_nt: TGTGCCAGCAGTACCGGTCCAGGGGCTTCCTACGAGCAGTACTTC; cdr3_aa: CASSTGPGASYEQYF
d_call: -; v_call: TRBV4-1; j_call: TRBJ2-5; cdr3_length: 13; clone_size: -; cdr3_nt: TGCGCCAGCAGCCAAGGGGAAAAAAATGAGCAGTACTTC; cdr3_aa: CASSQGEKNEQYF
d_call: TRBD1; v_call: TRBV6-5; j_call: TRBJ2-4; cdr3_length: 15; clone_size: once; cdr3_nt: TGTGCCAGCAGAAGACAGGGGGCAGACAAAAGTATTCAGTACTTC; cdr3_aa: CASRRQGADKSIQYF
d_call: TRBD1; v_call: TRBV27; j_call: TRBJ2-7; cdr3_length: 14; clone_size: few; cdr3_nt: TGTGCCAGCAAACGGGACAGGGTTTACAATGAGCAGTACTTC; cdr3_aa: CASKRDRVYNEQYF
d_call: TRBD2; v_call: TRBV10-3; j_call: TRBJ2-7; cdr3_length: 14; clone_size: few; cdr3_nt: TGTGCCATCTGCCGAGGGGGTAGCGGGGACGAGCAGTACTTC; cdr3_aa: CAICRGGSGDEQYF
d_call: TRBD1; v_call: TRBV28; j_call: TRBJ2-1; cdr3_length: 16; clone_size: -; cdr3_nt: TGTGCCAGCAGTCCCCTGACAGGGGCCTCCTGCAATGAGCAGTTCTTC; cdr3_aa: CASSPLTGASCNEQFF
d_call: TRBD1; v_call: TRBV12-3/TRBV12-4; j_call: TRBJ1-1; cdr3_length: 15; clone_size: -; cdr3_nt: TGTGCCTGCACCCCAATGGGAACAGGGGGCACTGAAGCTTTCTTT; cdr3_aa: CACTPMGTGGTEAFF
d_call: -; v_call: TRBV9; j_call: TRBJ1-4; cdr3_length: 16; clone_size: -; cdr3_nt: TGTGCCAGCAGCGATGGGAACCCGGGACTAAATGAAAAACTGTTTTTT; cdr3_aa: CASSDGNPGLNEKLFF
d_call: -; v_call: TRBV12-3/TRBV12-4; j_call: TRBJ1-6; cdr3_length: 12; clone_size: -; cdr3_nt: TGTGCCAGCAGTGTCAACAATTCACCCCTCCACTTT; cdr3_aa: CASSVNNSPLHF
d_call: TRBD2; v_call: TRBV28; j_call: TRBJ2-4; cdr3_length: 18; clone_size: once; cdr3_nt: TGTGCCAGCAGTCCACGACCGGGACTAGCGGGAGGTAGAAACATTCAGTACTTC; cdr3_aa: CASSPRPGLAGGRNIQYF
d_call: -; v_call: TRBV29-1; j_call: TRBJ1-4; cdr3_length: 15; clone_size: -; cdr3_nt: TGCAGCGTTGAAGATTGGGGGGGACGGGATGAAAAACTGTTTTTT; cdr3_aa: CSVEDWGGRDEKLFF
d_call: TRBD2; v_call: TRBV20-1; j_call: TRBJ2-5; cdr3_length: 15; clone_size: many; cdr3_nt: TGCAGTGCTAGGGACGGGACTAGCGCCCAAGAGACCCAGTACTTC; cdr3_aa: CSARDGTSAQETQYF
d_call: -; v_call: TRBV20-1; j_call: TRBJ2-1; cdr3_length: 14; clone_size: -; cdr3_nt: TGCAGTGCTAGAGACGGAGGGAACCAAGAGACCCAGTTCTTC; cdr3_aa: CSARDGGNQETQFF
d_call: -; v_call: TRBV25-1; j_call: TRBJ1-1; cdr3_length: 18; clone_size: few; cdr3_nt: TGTGCCAGCAGTGTTCGCCCCCTCGACAGGATGGTTAGCACTGAAGCTTTCTTT; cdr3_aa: CASSVRPLDRMVSTEAFF
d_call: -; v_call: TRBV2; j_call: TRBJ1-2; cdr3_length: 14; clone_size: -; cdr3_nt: TGTGCCAGCAGTGACCGGGTCGTTAACTATGGCTACACCTTC; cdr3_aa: CASSDRVVNYGYTF
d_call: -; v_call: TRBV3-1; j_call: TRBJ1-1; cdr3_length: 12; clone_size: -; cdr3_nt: TGTGCCTGCAGCCAAGATCTCTCCGAAGCTTTCTTT; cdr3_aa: CACSQDLSEAFF
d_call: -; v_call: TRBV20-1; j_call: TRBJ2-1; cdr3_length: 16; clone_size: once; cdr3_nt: TGCAGTGCTAGAGATCCTAGCCAGAGCTCCTACAATGAGCAGTTCTTC; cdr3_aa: CSARDPSQSSYNEQFF
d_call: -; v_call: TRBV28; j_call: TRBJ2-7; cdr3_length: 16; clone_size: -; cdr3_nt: TGTGCCAGCAGTCCAGGAGGGACAAGGGCCTCCTACGAGCAGTACTTC; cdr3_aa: CASSPGGTRASYEQYF
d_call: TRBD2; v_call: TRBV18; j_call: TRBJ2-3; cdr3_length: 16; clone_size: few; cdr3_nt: TGTGCCAGCTCACCCCTGACTAGCCCGGGCGCAGATACGCAGTATTTT; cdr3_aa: CASSPLTSPGADTQYF
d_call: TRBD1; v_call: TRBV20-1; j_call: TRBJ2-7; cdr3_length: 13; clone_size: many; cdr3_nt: TGCAGCGCAACCGGGACAGGCTCCTACGAGCAGTACTTC; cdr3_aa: CSATGTGSYEQYF
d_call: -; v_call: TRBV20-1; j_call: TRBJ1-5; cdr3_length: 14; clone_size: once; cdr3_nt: TGCAGTGTTTTAGCTGGGCATAGCAATCAGCCCCAGCATTTT; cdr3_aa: CSVLAGHSNQPQHF
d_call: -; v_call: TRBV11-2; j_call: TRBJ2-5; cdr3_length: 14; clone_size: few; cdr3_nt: TGTGCCAGCAGCCCACCGGGGGTGCGGGTGCGGCAGTACTTC; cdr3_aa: CASSPPGVRVRQYF
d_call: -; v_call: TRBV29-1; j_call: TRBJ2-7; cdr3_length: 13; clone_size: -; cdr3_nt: TGCAGCGTTCAAGCGGCAGCGACCTACGAGCAGTACTTC; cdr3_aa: CSVQAAATYEQYF
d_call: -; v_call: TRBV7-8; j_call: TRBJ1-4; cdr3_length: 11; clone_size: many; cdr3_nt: TGTGCCAGCAGTTCGGGGGAAAAACTGTTTTTT; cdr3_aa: CASSSGEKLFF
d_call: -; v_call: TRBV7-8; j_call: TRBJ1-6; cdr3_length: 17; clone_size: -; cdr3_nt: TGTGCCAGCAGCTTAGCGGGTGGGGCCACCTCTAATTCACCCCTCCACTTT; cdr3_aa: CASSLAGGATSNSPLHF
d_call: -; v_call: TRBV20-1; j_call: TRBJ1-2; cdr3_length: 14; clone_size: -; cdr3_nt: TGCAGTGCTAGAGTCTTTTCGGCCAGCTATGGCTACACCTTC; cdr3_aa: CSARVFSASYGYTF